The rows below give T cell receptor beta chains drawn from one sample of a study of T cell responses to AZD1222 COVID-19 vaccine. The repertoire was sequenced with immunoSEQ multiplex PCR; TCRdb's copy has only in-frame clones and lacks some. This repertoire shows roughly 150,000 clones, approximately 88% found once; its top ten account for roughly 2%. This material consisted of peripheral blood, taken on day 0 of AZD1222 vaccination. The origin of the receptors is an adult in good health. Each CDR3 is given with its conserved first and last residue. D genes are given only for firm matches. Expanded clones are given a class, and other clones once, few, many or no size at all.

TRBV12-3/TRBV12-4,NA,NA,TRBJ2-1,TGTGCCAGCAGTTCCGGGACCCCCAATGAGCAGTTCTTC,CASSSGTPNEQFF
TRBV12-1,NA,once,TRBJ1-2,TGTGCCAGCAGCTTACGGGAATTCAACTATGGCTACACCTTC,CASSLREFNYGYTF
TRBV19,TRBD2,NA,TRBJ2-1,TGTGCCAGTAGTTCCCGGACTAGCGGGGCCCTCTACAATGAGCAGTTCTTC,CASSSRTSGALYNEQFF
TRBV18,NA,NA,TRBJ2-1,TGTGCCAGCTCACCATTGGTTCAGACTGACAATGAGCAGTTCTTC,CASSPLVQTDNEQFF
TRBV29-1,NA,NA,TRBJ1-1,TGCAGCGCCAAGGACCCGAACACTGAAGCTTTCTTT,CSAKDPNTEAFF
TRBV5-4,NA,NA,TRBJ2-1,TGTGCCAGCAGCTTAGACTACTTCAATGAGCAGTTCTTC,CASSLDYFNEQFF
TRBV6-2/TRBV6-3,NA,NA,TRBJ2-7,TGTGCCAGCAGTTACTCGGGCAGGGGACGCGAGCAGTACTTC,CASSYSGRGREQYF
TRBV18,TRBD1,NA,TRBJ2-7,TGTGCCAGCTCACCTAGCGACAGGGACGAGCAGTACTTC,CASSPSDRDEQYF
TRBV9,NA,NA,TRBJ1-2,TGTGCCAGCAGCGTATCCCCGCAACAGAATTATGGCTACACCTTC,CASSVSPQQNYGYTF
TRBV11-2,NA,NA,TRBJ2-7,TGTGCCAGCAGCTTTAGGTACGGCGCCTACGAGCAGTACTTC,CASSFRYGAYEQYF
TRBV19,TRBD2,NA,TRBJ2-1,TGTGCCAGTAGTACGTTGTCTAGCGGGAGGCCCTACAATGAGCAGTTCTTC,CASSTLSSGRPYNEQFF
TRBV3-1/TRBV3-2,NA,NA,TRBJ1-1,TGTGCCAGCAGCCAAGGTCGGGACGGGGAGACAAACACTGAAGCTTTCTTT,CASSQGRDGETNTEAFF
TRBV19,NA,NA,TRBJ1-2,TGTGCCAGTAACCCAGCTCTAAACTATGGCTACACCTTC,CASNPALNYGYTF
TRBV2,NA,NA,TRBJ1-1,TGTGCCAGCGGTGACAGGACGCGTTACACTGAAGCTTTCTTT,CASGDRTRYTEAFF
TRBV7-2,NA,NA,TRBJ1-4,TGTGCCAGCAGCTGGACTCCTAACTTGGATGAAAAACTGTTTTTT,CASSWTPNLDEKLFF
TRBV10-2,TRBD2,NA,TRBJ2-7,TGCGCCAGCACCCTAGCGGGAGGGCCTCACGAGCAGTACTTC,CASTLAGGPHEQYF
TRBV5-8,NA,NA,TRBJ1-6,TGTGCCAGCAGCGCTACCCCAGGGGCCTATAATTCACCCCTCCACTTT,CASSATPGAYNSPLHF
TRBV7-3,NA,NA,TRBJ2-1,TGTGCCAGCAGCACCACAGGGTACAATGAGCAGTTCTTC,CASSTTGYNEQFF
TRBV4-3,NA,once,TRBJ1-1,TGCGCCAGCAGCCAAGGACTACAGGGCCGGGGGACTGAAGCTTTCTTT,CASSQGLQGRGTEAFF
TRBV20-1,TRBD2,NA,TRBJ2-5,TGCAGTGCTAGTATTCGGGAGGGCGGGACCCAGTACTTC,CSASIREGGTQYF
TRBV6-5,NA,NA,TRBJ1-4,TGTGCCAGCAGCCGGGGTCTTAATGAAAAACTGTTTTTT,CASSRGLNEKLFF
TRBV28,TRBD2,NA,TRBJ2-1,TGTGCCAGCAGCCGAGCGGGGGACTCCTACAATGAGCAGTTCTTC,CASSRAGDSYNEQFF
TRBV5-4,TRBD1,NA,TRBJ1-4,TGTGCCAGCAGCTACCGATGGGGGGACAGGGGTGGAGAAAAACTGTTTTTT,CASSYRWGDRGGEKLFF
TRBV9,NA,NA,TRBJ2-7,TGTGCCAGCAGCGTAGGAGACAGCTACGAGCAGTACTTC,CASSVGDSYEQYF
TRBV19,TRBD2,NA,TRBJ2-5,TGTGCCAGTAGTATTGGTAGCGGGGGTTCCCAAGAGACCCAGTACTTC,CASSIGSGGSQETQYF
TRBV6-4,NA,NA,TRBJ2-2,TGTGCCAGCAGTGACCGAGGAACCGGGGAGCTGTTTTTT,CASSDRGTGELFF
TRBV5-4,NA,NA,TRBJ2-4,TGTGCCAGCAGCTTGTGGGGCCCCGGCAAAAACATTCAGTACTTC,CASSLWGPGKNIQYF
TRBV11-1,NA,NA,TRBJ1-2,TGTGCCAGCAGCCTCACGACAGGCCTGGGAAACTATGGCTACACCTTC,CASSLTTGLGNYGYTF
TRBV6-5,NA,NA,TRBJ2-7,TGTGCCAGCAGTTACTCCGCGCGAGCCTACGAGCAGTACTTC,CASSYSARAYEQYF
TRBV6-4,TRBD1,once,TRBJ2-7,TGTGCCAGCAGTGCGGACAGGGCCTCCTACGAGCAGTACTTC,CASSADRASYEQYF
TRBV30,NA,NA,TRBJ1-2,TGTGCCTGGAATGGGCTGAGTGGCTATGGCTACACCTTC,CAWNGLSGYGYTF
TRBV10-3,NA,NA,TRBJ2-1,TGTGCCATCAGTCGGGCCGACGACTCCTACAATGAGCAGTTCTTC,CAISRADDSYNEQFF
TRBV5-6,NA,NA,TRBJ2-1,TGTGCCAGCAGCTTTCGACCGACCAATGAGCAGTTCTTC,CASSFRPTNEQFF
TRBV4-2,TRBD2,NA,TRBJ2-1,TGTGCCAGCAGCCAAGAACCCGGGACTAGCGGTTACAATGAGCAGTTCTTC,CASSQEPGTSGYNEQFF
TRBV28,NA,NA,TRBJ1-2,TGTGCCAGCAGTCAACAGGGAAGTCGCGGCTACACCTTC,CASSQQGSRGYTF
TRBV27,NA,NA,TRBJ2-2,TGTGCCAGCAGGGGGACACCCTCTATCGCCGGGGAGCTGTTTTTT,CASRGTPSIAGELFF
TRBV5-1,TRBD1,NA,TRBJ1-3,TGCGCCAGCAGCTTAGGACAGGGAGATGGAAACACCATATATTTT,CASSLGQGDGNTIYF
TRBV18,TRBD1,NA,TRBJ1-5,TGTGCCAGCTCCCTCGACAGGGATCAGCCCCAGCATTTT,CASSLDRDQPQHF
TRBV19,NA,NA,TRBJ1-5,TGTGCCAGTAGCGCGGCAGGGCTCCAGCCCCAGCATTTT,CASSAAGLQPQHF
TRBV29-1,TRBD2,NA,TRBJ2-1,TGCAGCGTCCTCCGAGCGGGGGTATTGGATGAGCAGTTCTTC,CSVLRAGVLDEQFF
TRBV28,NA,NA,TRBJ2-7,TGTGCCAGCAATCCCGGGGGACACGTCACCTACGAGCAGTACTTC,CASNPGGHVTYEQYF
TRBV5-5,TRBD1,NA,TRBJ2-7,TGTGCCAGCAGCCTGACAGGGGATGAGCAGTACTTC,CASSLTGDEQYF
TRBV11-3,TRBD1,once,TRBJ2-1,TGTGCCAGCAGCTTAGGTCCGACCGGGACAGGGGGCAATGAGCAGTTCTTC,CASSLGPTGTGGNEQFF
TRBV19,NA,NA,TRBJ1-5,TGTGCCAGTAGTATACAAACAGGGCGCAATCAGCCCCAGCATTTT,CASSIQTGRNQPQHF
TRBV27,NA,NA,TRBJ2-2,TGTGCCAGCAGTTTATGGGGGAGCACCGGGGAGCTGTTTTTT,CASSLWGSTGELFF
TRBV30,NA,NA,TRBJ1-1,TGTGCCTGGAGTGTACCCGGACGGGGAACTGAAGCTTTCTTT,CAWSVPGRGTEAFF
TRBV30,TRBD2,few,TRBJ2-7,TGTGCCTGGAGTGTAGCGGGAGTTTCCGAGCAGTACTTC,CAWSVAGVSEQYF
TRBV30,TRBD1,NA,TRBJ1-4,TGTGCCTGGAGTCGGGGACAGGGAAATGAAAAACTGTTTTTT,CAWSRGQGNEKLFF
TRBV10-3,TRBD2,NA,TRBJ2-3,TGTGCCATCAGTGACCCCAAGGTCCGGACTAGCGAGTTAGCAGATACGCAGTATTTT,CAISDPKVRTSELADTQYF
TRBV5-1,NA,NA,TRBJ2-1,TGCGCCAGCAGCTTGGGGAAGGACAATGAGCAGTTCTTC,CASSLGKDNEQFF
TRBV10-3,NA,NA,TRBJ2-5,TGTGCCATCAGTGAAAGGGGGAAAAGTGGTCTAAGGGCGGATTACTGGGAGACCCAGTACTTC,CAISERGKSGLRADYWETQYF
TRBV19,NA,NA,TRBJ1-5,TGTGCCAGTAGCCTCCAGGGCCAGCCCCAGCATTTT,CASSLQGQPQHF
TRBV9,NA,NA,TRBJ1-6,TGTGCCAGCAGCGTAGTGGGAGGCGATTCACCCCTCCACTTT,CASSVVGGDSPLHF
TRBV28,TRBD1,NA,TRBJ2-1,TGTGCCAGCAGTTCGGGACAGGGGGCGCGACGGTCCTACAATGAGCAGTTCTTC,CASSSGQGARRSYNEQFF
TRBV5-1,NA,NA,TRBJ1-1,TGCGCCAGCAGCTTGGCCCCCCGGAATGAAGCTTTCTTT,CASSLAPRNEAFF
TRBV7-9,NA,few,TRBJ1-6,TGTGCCAGCAGCTTGGGGATTAGTTCACCCCTCCACTTT,CASSLGISSPLHF
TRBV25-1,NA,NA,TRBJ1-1,TGTGCCAGCAGTGATGTACTGGTGGTGTTT,CASSDVLVVF
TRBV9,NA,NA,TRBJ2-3,TGTGCCAGCAGCCCTCGGGAAAGCTTCACAGATACGCAGTATTTT,CASSPRESFTDTQYF
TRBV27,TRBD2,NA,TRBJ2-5,TGTGCCAGCAGTTTATCCCTAGCGGGAGAGACCCAGTACTTC,CASSLSLAGETQYF